This T cell receptor (beta chain) was recovered during a study of CD4 T cell repertoires in COVID-19. Background on the study: After nine to eleven days of IL-2 expansion, CFSE-low cells were relabeled and restimulated with other coronavirus spikes. Study-level points and caveats: Sharing of several most expanded SARS-CoV-2-reactive clonotypes across memory subsets suggested intraclonal diversification. SARS-CoV and/or HKU1 spike cultures shared between roughly 6.5 and 28% of SARS-CoV-2 clonotypes.

TCRdb keeps only in-frame clones here, not all; method: immunoSEQ multiplex PCR. The sample lists about 75,000 clones, around 82% occurring once. The memory T cells were sequenced right after ex vivo isolation, without culture. V lost 3 bases and J 4 bases, leaving 7 bases between the germline ends. The CDR3 length is 13 residues. Concerning this clone itself: No antigen is known for it.

The starting material was CD4+ T cells from peripheral blood, obtained after recovery from COVID-19. This receptor was taken from a human donor who had COVID-19. V is TRBV12-3 or TRBV12-4 and J is TRBJ1-5, with D perhaps matching TRBD1 (5 bases). The CDR3 spells CASSLGQNQPQHF. The CDR3 DNA is TGTGCCAGCAGTTTGGGGCAGAATCAGCCCCAGCATTTT.